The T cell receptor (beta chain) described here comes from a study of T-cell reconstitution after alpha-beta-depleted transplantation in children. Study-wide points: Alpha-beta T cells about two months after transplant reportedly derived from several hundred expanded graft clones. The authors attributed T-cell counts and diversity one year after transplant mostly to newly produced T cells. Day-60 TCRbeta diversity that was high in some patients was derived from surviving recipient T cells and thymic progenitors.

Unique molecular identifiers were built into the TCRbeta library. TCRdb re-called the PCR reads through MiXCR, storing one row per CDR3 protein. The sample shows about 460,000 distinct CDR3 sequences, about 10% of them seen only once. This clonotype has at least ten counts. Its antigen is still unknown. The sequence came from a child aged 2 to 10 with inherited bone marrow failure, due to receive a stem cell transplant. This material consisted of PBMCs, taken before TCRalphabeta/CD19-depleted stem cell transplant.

CDR3 amino acids: CAISDLARTGLDEQYF. The CDR3 nucleotides read TGTGCCATCAGTGATTTGGCCAGGACAGGGTTGGATGAGCAGTACTTC. V gene TRBV10-3 combines with J gene TRBJ2-7; 8 nucleotides line up with TRBD1. CDR1 and CDR2 from the germline V gene are ENHRY and SYGVKD. This CDR3 is built from 16 residues. J gave up 7 bases and V 3 bases, and 14 bases lay outside the gene matches.